This entry lists 15 T cell receptor beta chains sequenced from one sample in a study of blood T cells in healthy people across ages. A J-beta primer mix and a sample-barcoded 5' primer were used in a second PCR of roughly 7 to 12 cycles. TCRdb reprocessed the 5' RACE reads with MiXCR, giving one entry per CDR3 protein. Of more than 800,000 distinct CDR3 sequences in the sample, 29% were seen once. The source material was blood. Source of these receptors: a woman aged 80 or over in good health.

The V gene is TRBV2, the J gene TRBJ2-3; D may match TRBD1 or TRBD2 (7 bases each). The CDR3 contains 15 residues. Trimming removed 7 bases at V and 0 bases at J, with 14 bases between. Germline assignment: CDR1 SNHLY and CDR2 FYNNEI. CDR3 DNA: TGTGCCAGCAATCCAGGGGGGGTTAGCACAGATACGCAGTATTTT. As protein: CASNPGGVSTDTQYF.

There are many counts of this clonotype. The chain has TRBV28 and TRBJ2-7; 9 bases are a match to TRBD1. V lost 6 bases to trimming and J lost 3 bases; unmatched junction nucleotides: 12. Germline values: CDR1 MDHEN, CDR2 SYDVKM. This CDR3 is built from 16 residues. The CDR3 DNA reads as TGTGCCAGCAGCCTAACAGGGGGCTCCTCCGGCTACGAGCAGTACTTC. Protein sequence: CASSLTGGSSGYEQYF.

This clonotype showed up just a few times. A much larger clonotype is one base distant, so this may be a read error. J is TRBJ2-3 and V is TRBV6-5; D possibly corresponds to TRBD2 (5 bases). CDR1 MNHEY and CDR2 SVGAGI come from the germline V gene. The CDR3 is 13 amino acids. The CDR3 nucleotides are TGTGCCAGCGGCACTAGGGCCACAGATATGCAGTATTTT. This codes for CASGTRATDMQYF.

Worth noting for this clonotype: One end of the junction does not line up with germline, which may come from a read error. The J gene is TRBJ1-6, the V gene TRBV7-2; a weak D match, TRBD1 (6 bases). Looked up from germline, CDR1 is SGHTA and CDR2 is FQGNSA. The CDR3 sequence is 15 residues long. The CDR3 DNA is TGTGCCGGCAGCCTCCAGGACAGCCCTAATTCACCCCTCCACTTT. Translating it yields CAGSLQDSPNSPLHF.

This clonotype was detected many times. The rearrangement links TRBV19 to TRBJ2-4, with D maybe TRBD1 (5 bases). CDR3 size: 11 residues. Germline CDR1 reads LNHDA; CDR2 reads SQIVND (reference sequence). Between the trimmed V and J ends, which lost 8 bases and 9 bases, there was a span of 11 bases. The CDR3 DNA sequence: TGTGCCAGTGGGCAGGGCGTCATTCAGTACTTC. This sequence encodes CASGQGVIQYF.

The rearrangement joins TRBV3-1 to TRBJ1-2; D uncertain. Germline CDR1 reads LGHDT; CDR2 reads YNNKEL (reference sequence). The CDR3 is made up of 12 amino acids. The germline V and J ends were trimmed by 4 bases and 8 bases, with 11 bases remaining between them. For the CDR3, the DNA is TGTGCCAGCAGCCTATTCACGGGGGGCTACACCTTC. Its protein product is CASSLFTGGYTF.

The chain joins TRBV27 to TRBJ1-6, with TRBD1 as a possible D gene (5 bases). Trimming cost V 2 bases and J 7 bases, with 12 bases left between them. CDR1 MNHEY and CDR2 SMNVEV come from the germline V gene (reference sequence). The CDR3 contains 15 residues. CDR3 amino acids: CASSLRGSGNSPLHF. The CDR3, as DNA: TGTGCCAGCAGTTTACGGGGGTCAGGCAATTCACCCCTCCACTTT.

At least ten counts were recorded for this clonotype. V is TRBV20-1 and J is TRBJ2-1; D gene unclear. The CDR3 has 17 residues. V was clipped by 0 bases and J by 0 bases, with 15 bases between them. CDR1 DFQATT and CDR2 SNEGSKA come from the germline V gene (reference sequence). CDR3 sequence reads: CSARDLSSGGSYNEQFF. CDR3 sequence (DNA): TGCAGTGCTAGAGATCTGAGTTCTGGCGGCTCCTACAATGAGCAGTTCTTC.

As regards this clonotype: At one of its ends the junction is not consistent with the germline gene, which may arise from a read error. The chain recombines TRBV25-1 with TRBJ1-4, with 7 positions matching TRBD1. Germline V gives CDR1 MGHDK, CDR2 SYGVNS. This CDR3 is 14 amino acids long. This chain's CDR3 is CASSRQGTREKRFF. The DNA of the CDR3 is TGTGCCAGCAGCCGACAGGGTACGAGAGAAAAACGGTTTTTT.

The table lists this clonotype with many counts. The chain combines TRBV6-5 with TRBJ2-7; no clear D gene. The closer fit of TRBJ2-4 to the DNA end suggests the J call may be wrong. CDR1 is MNHEY and CDR2 is SVGAGI in the germline V gene. This CDR3 contains 13 residues. CDR3 sequence (DNA): TGTGCCAGCAGATCGGAGATTTATGACATTCAGTACTTC. Residues: CASRSEIYDIQYF.

This clonotype showed up just a few times. The J gene is TRBJ2-1, the V gene TRBV20-1; 8 bases agree with TRBD2. The J segment lost 6 bases and the V segment lost 0 bases, leaving 10 bases of the junction unmatched. Looked up from germline, CDR1 is DFQATT and CDR2 is SNEGSKA (reference sequence). CDR3 length: 16 amino acids. The CDR3 nucleotides read TGCAGTGCTAGAGATCCCAAGCGGGGGAGAACCAATGAGCAGTTCTTC. It translates to CSARDPKRGRTNEQFF.

V usage is TRBV2 and J usage is TRBJ2-5, with D possibly TRBD2 on 5 matching bases. The CDR3 is 14 amino acids. Trimming took off 8 bases at V and 5 bases at J, with 18 bases between the two ends. Germline V gives CDR1 SNHLY, CDR2 FYNNEI. The CDR3 region is CASSPSDPGETQYF. The CDR3 coding sequence is TGTGCCAGCTCACCTTCAGACCCGGGGGAGACCCAGTACTTC.

The chain is built from TRBV7-9 and TRBJ2-1, with 10 nucleotides matching TRBD2. The junction had 12 bases not matched to a gene; V was cut back by 5 bases and J by 5 bases. Per the germline V gene, CDR1 is SEHNR and CDR2 is FQNEAQ (reference sequence). The CDR3 totals 17 residues. CDR3 protein: CASSPLELAGRHNEQFF. CDR3 DNA sequence: TGTGCCAGCAGCCCACTAGAACTAGCGGGGAGACACAATGAGCAGTTCTTC.

This clonotype showed up just a few times. This may stem from a read error, because a much larger clone lies one nucleotide away. The chain uses TRBV7-2 and TRBJ2-7; D is perhaps TRBD2 (5 bases). Per the germline V gene, CDR1 is SGHTA and CDR2 is FQGNSA. This CDR3 contains 12 residues. The CDR3 is CASSLATGEQYF. The CDR3 DNA sequence: TGTGCCAGCAGCCTAGCTACGGGTGAGCAGTACTTC.

This clonotype has a handful of counts. The chain employs TRBV30 and TRBJ1-5, with D possibly TRBD1 on 6 matching bases. The V gene lost 2 bases and the J gene lost 7 bases, with 12 bases spanning the gap. This CDR3 contains 13 residues. Germline loops: CDR1 GTSNPN, CDR2 SVGIG (reference sequence). CDR3 nucleotide sequence: TGTGCCTGGAGTCAGGGGAGAAGGCAGCCCCAGCATTTT. Protein product: CAWSQGRRQPQHF.